A selection of T cell receptor beta chains follows, all from one sample in a study of blood T cell repertoires in COVID-19. The method was immunoSEQ multiplex PCR; TCRdb's version includes in-frame clones alone and lacks a portion of them. The sample lists 400,000 to 500,000 clones; 88% were seen once. Input material: PBMCs or T cells enriched from blood (not recorded which). These receptors originate from a woman aged 18-35 years who had been exposed to COVID-19. Both conserved end residues are part of each CDR3. Each record gives: D gene, J gene, clone size, V gene, CDR3 DNA, CDR3 protein. A D gene is named only where the DNA matches it firmly. Size is stated for part of the rows, as once, few or many counts, or as a class when the clone is expanded.

D: TRBD1
J: TRBJ2-2
size: .
V: TRBV11-2
DNA: TGTGCCAGCAGCTCTCCGACAGGGATGGACGGGGAGCTGTTTTTT
CDR3: CASSSPTGMDGELFF

D: TRBD1
J: TRBJ1-2
size: .
V: TRBV19
DNA: TGTGCCAGTAGTATGGGGACAGGGGGCGCCGGGAATGGCTACACCTTC
CDR3: CASSMGTGGAGNGYTF

D: TRBD2
J: TRBJ2-1
size: .
V: TRBV6-5
DNA: TGTGCCAGCAGTCTACTAGCGGAAATTAACAATGAGCAGTTCTTC
CDR3: CASSLLAEINNEQFF

D: .
J: TRBJ1-6
size: .
V: TRBV6-5
DNA: TGTGCCAGCTCCACGACGGGGGGTAATTCACCCCTCCACTTT
CDR3: CASSTTGGNSPLHF

D: TRBD1
J: TRBJ1-1
size: .
V: TRBV28
DNA: TGTGCCAGCAGGAATGACAGGGGCACTGAAGCTTTCTTT
CDR3: CASRNDRGTEAFF

D: .
J: TRBJ1-4
size: .
V: TRBV6-1
DNA: TGTGCCAGCAGTGAGGCGGGGGGTCGCGAAAAACTGTTTTTT
CDR3: CASSEAGGREKLFF

D: TRBD1
J: TRBJ2-2
size: .
V: TRBV6-5
DNA: TGTGCCAGCAGGGGGACAGTAAACACCGGGGAGCTGTTTTTT
CDR3: CASRGTVNTGELFF

D: TRBD2
J: TRBJ2-3
size: .
V: TRBV5-8
DNA: TGTGCCAGCAGCTTGCTAGCGGGAGGAACAGATACGCAGTATTTT
CDR3: CASSLLAGGTDTQYF

D: .
J: TRBJ2-7
size: few
V: TRBV9
DNA: TGTGCCAGCAGCGTGGGCGGGGATTCCTACGAGCAGTACTTC
CDR3: CASSVGGDSYEQYF

D: .
J: TRBJ1-4
size: .
V: TRBV7-9
DNA: TGTGCCAGCAGCTTGCTTACAGGGCCGGTAAATGAAAAACTGTTTTTT
CDR3: CASSLLTGPVNEKLFF

D: TRBD2
J: TRBJ2-5
size: .
V: TRBV3-1/TRBV3-2
DNA: TGTGCCAGCAGCCAAAGTCCAGCGGGGTCAGAGACCCAGTACTTC
CDR3: CASSQSPAGSETQYF

D: .
J: TRBJ2-2
size: .
V: TRBV19
DNA: TGTGCCAGTAGTACCCTCACCCGGGACACCGGGGAGCTGTTTTTT
CDR3: CASSTLTRDTGELFF

D: TRBD1
J: TRBJ2-1
size: .
V: TRBV4-1
DNA: TGCGCCAGCAGCGAGGACAGGGTCTTCAATGAGCAGTTCTTC
CDR3: CASSEDRVFNEQFF

D: TRBD1
J: TRBJ1-5
size: .
V: TRBV29-1
DNA: TGCAGCGTTACTCTCCAGGGGGGCAATCAGCCCCAGCATTTT
CDR3: CSVTLQGGNQPQHF

D: TRBD2
J: TRBJ2-3
size: .
V: TRBV28
DNA: TGTGCCAGCAGGACTAGCGGGGCAGATACGCAGTATTTT
CDR3: CASRTSGADTQYF

D: TRBD2
J: TRBJ2-7
size: few
V: TRBV4-1
DNA: TGCGCCAGCAGCCAAGAGAGGACTAGCGGCTCCTACGAGCAGTACTTC
CDR3: CASSQERTSGSYEQYF

D: .
J: TRBJ2-2
size: once
V: TRBV4-3
DNA: TGCGCCAGCAGCCAAGGGGGTGAGGGTGGGGAGCTGTTTTTT
CDR3: CASSQGGEGGELFF

D: .
J: TRBJ2-3
size: .
V: TRBV27
DNA: TGTGCCAGCAGTCCCGGGACTCTGCGAACAGATACGCAGTATTTT
CDR3: CASSPGTLRTDTQYF

D: TRBD1
J: TRBJ1-4
size: .
V: TRBV11-2
DNA: TGTGCCAGCAGCTTAAGGACAGGAGATAATGAAAAACTGTTTTTT
CDR3: CASSLRTGDNEKLFF

D: .
J: TRBJ1-2
size: few
V: TRBV28
DNA: TGTGCCAGCAGAGGGGCCCTCTCCCATGGCTACACCTTC
CDR3: CASRGALSHGYTF

D: .
J: TRBJ1-1
size: .
V: TRBV28
DNA: TGTGCCAGCAGTTTCACCAGGGTTAAGAGCCTTAGGACTGAAGCTTTCTTT
CDR3: CASSFTRVKSLRTEAFF

D: .
J: TRBJ2-2
size: .
V: TRBV27
DNA: TGTGCCAGCAGTTTCGCACAGACCGGGGAGCTGTTTTTT
CDR3: CASSFAQTGELFF

D: TRBD1
J: TRBJ2-2
size: few
V: TRBV6-5
DNA: TGTGCCAGCAGTTACTCGAGACCAGGGGGCAGGGGGGAGCTGTTTTTT
CDR3: CASSYSRPGGRGELFF

D: TRBD1
J: TRBJ2-5
size: .
V: TRBV25-1
DNA: TGTGCCAGCAGTGAACTCAAATCGGGACAGGGCGGAGAGACCCAGTACTTC
CDR3: CASSELKSGQGGETQYF

D: TRBD2
J: TRBJ2-7
size: .
V: TRBV9
DNA: TGTGCCAGCAACGAATTATGGGGAGCGGGGGGGAAATACGAGCAGTACTTC
CDR3: CASNELWGAGGKYEQYF

D: .
J: TRBJ1-5
size: .
V: TRBV24-1
DNA: TGTGCCACCGCACGAGGCGATCAGCCCCAGCATTTT
CDR3: CATARGDQPQHF

D: TRBD2
J: TRBJ2-7
size: .
V: TRBV7-2
DNA: TGTGCCAGCAGTTTCGTGGGGGGGTTCGAGCAGTACTTC
CDR3: CASSFVGGFEQYF

D: TRBD2
J: TRBJ2-5
size: .
V: TRBV5-1
DNA: TGCGCCAGCAGCTTGATAGCGGGAGGGCAAGAGACCCAGTACTTC
CDR3: CASSLIAGGQETQYF

D: TRBD1
J: TRBJ1-4
size: .
V: TRBV19
DNA: TGTGCCTCCTCTCCGGGACAGCTGGGTGAAAAACTGTTTTTT
CDR3: CASSPGQLGEKLFF

D: TRBD1
J: TRBJ1-1
size: once
V: TRBV15
DNA: TGTGCCACCAGCAGGAGACAGGGGGAAGGGGTAATTGAAGCTTTCTTT
CDR3: CATSRRQGEGVIEAFF

D: .
J: TRBJ1-1
size: .
V: TRBV10-1
DNA: TGCGCCAGCAGTGATCGAGGTTTGGTGAACACTGAAGCTTTCTTT
CDR3: CASSDRGLVNTEAFF

D: .
J: TRBJ1-2
size: .
V: TRBV9
DNA: TGTGCCAGCAGCGCCCCGTTATATGGCTACACCTTC
CDR3: CASSAPLYGYTF

D: .
J: TRBJ1-5
size: .
V: TRBV21-1
DNA: TGTGCCAGCAGCAATAGACAGGGTCGGAGCAATCAGCCCCAGCATTTT
CDR3: CASSNRQGRSNQPQHF

D: TRBD2
J: TRBJ2-3
size: .
V: TRBV10-2
DNA: TGCGCCAGCAGTACAACGGGACTAGCGGTTCGGGATACGCAGTATTTT
CDR3: CASSTTGLAVRDTQYF

D: TRBD1
J: TRBJ2-2
size: .
V: TRBV6-5
DNA: TGTGCCAGCAGAGACGAAACAGGGGGCACCGGGGAGCTGTTTTTT
CDR3: CASRDETGGTGELFF

D: TRBD2
J: TRBJ2-1
size: once
V: TRBV29-1
DNA: TGCAGCGGACTCAGCGGGAGCGGCTACAATGAGCAGTTCTTC
CDR3: CSGLSGSGYNEQFF

D: TRBD1
J: TRBJ2-7
size: .
V: TRBV5-1
DNA: TGCGCCAGCGGGCAGGGGGCAAGCGAGCAGTACTTC
CDR3: CASGQGASEQYF

D: TRBD1
J: TRBJ2-7
size: .
V: TRBV27
DNA: TGTGCCAGCAGGTCCCGGCAGGGGGTACTCGAGCAGTACTTC
CDR3: CASRSRQGVLEQYF

D: .
J: TRBJ2-3
size: .
V: TRBV3-1/TRBV3-2
DNA: TGTGCCAGCAGCCGGGACGGGACACGGTCAGATACGCAGTATTTT
CDR3: CASSRDGTRSDTQYF

D: .
J: TRBJ1-1
size: .
V: TRBV9
DNA: TGTGCCAGCAGCGTAGGGAGCGGGACTGAAGCTTTCTTT
CDR3: CASSVGSGTEAFF

D: TRBD1
J: TRBJ2-6
size: .
V: TRBV5-1
DNA: TGCGCCAGCAGCTTGTCGGGACAGGGTGTGTCTGGGGCCAACGTCCTGACTTTC
CDR3: CASSLSGQGVSGANVLTF

D: .
J: TRBJ1-4
size: .
V: TRBV28
DNA: TGTGCCAGCAGCCCCGTATCAGGCGAAAAACTGTTTTTT
CDR3: CASSPVSGEKLFF

D: .
J: TRBJ2-1
size: .
V: TRBV21-1
DNA: TGTGCCAGCAGCAAAGCGGTAGCGGCCCACAATGAGCAGTTCTTC
CDR3: CASSKAVAAHNEQFF

D: .
J: TRBJ1-2
size: .
V: TRBV28
DNA: TGTGCCAGCAGTTTTCTGGGGCCAGGCTATGGCTACACCTTC
CDR3: CASSFLGPGYGYTF

D: .
J: TRBJ1-4
size: once
V: TRBV5-6
DNA: TGTGCCAGCAGCTTCCGTTCTATGATGGAAAAACTGTTTTTT
CDR3: CASSFRSMMEKLFF

D: .
J: TRBJ2-7
size: once
V: TRBV7-9
DNA: TGTGCCAGCAGCTTACACTCCTACGAGCAGTACTTC
CDR3: CASSLHSYEQYF